These 20 T cell receptor beta chains were sequenced from one sample in a study of pediatric ulcerative colitis. Here immunoSEQ multiplex PCR was the method, and the copy in TCRdb shows in-frame clones only, minus some. Among around 10,000 clones listed, roughly 82% were seen once. The rectum was sampled with one to two pinch biopsies at colonoscopy. Sample: gut tissue. Source of these receptors: a girl aged 10 to 17 who was a control in a study of pediatric ulcerative colitis.

This clone was counted a few times. The rearrangement links TRBV28 to TRBJ2-5, with 14 positions matching TRBD2. From germline, CDR1 is MDHEN and CDR2 SYDVKM. After removal of 4 bases from V and 5 bases from J, the junction contained 12 bases not matched to a gene. CDR3 length equals 18 residues. CDR3 sequence: CASSSHRTSGRRLETQYF. CDR3 bases: TGTGCCAGCAGTTCCCACCGGACTAGCGGGAGGCGATTGGAGACCCAGTACTTC.

This chain connects TRBV9 to TRBJ1-2; TRBD1 agrees at 7 bases. V dropped 1 base and J dropped 4; count of bases not matched to a gene: 4. From germline, CDR1 is SGDLS and CDR2 YYNGEE. This CDR3 is 14 amino acids long. CDR3 protein: CASSVPGQTYGYTF. The CDR3 nucleotides are TGTGCCAGCAGCGTACCGGGACAGACCTATGGCTACACCTTC. The full variable domain, rest sourced from reference TRBV9 and TRBJ1-2, is DSGVTQTPKHLITATGQRVTLRCSPRSGDLSVYWYQQSLDQGLQFLIQYYNGEERAKGNILERFSAQQFPDLHSELNLSSLELGDSALYFCASSVPGQTYGYTFGSGTRLTVV.

The chain couples TRBV19 to TRBJ2-2, with D possibly matching TRBD2 (5 bases). V lost 7 bases and J lost 1, with 16 bases in between. CDR1 is LNHDA, CDR2 SQIVND, per germline (reference sequence). The length of the CDR3 is 16 residues. The CDR3 coding sequence is TGTGCCAGTAAGATCGTTCAAGCGGTGAACACCGGGGAGCTGTTTTTT. Translating it yields CASKIVQAVNTGELFF.

This chain joins TRBV5-1 and TRBJ2-7, with 8 nucleotides matching TRBD1. Per germline, CDR1 SGHRS and CDR2 YFSETQ. The CDR3 length is 14 residues. V lost 4 bases and J lost 5; bases outside the gene matches: 8. Here the CDR3 DNA reads TGCGCCAGCAGCCTTGGACAGGGTTTCGACGAGCAGTACTTC. Translating it yields CASSLGQGFDEQYF.

This clone appeared a single time. The chain links TRBV5-1 to TRBJ2-2; the D gene is possibly TRBD2 (6 bases). Germline V gene lookup returns CDR1 SGHRS and CDR2 YFSETQ. CDR3 length: 15 amino acids. V was clipped by 9 bases and J by 6 bases, with 21 bases between them. DNA of the CDR3: TGCGCCACCCGACCAGCTTTGGGGGAGGCCGGGGAGCTGTTTTTT. Encoded protein: CATRPALGEAGELFF.

This chain connects TRBV30 to TRBJ1-1; no definite D call. V lost 2 bases, J lost 1 base, and 5 bases lay in between. Germline-derived CDR1 and CDR2 are GTSNPN and SVGIG (reference sequence). The CDR3 runs 12 residues. This CDR3 is CAWSPTNTEAFF. Here the CDR3 DNA reads TGTGCCTGGAGTCCGACGAACACTGAAGCTTTCTTT.

V and J are TRBV28 and TRBJ2-1; 9 nucleotides line up with TRBD2. This CDR3 is built from 15 residues. Losses at the gene ends were 5 bases for V and 6 bases for J; bases not matched to a gene: 8. Germline V gene sequence: CDR1 MDHEN, CDR2 SYDVKM. CDR3 DNA sequence: TGTGCCAGCAGTGCATGGGTAGCGGGGGTCAATGAGCAGTTCTTC. This sequence encodes CASSAWVAGVNEQFF. Full variable domain (rest looked up from reference TRBV28 and TRBJ2-1): DVKVTQSSRYLVKRTGEKVFLECVQDMDHENMFWYRQDPGLGLRLIYFSYDVKMKEKGDIPEGYSVSREKKERFSLILESASTNQTSMYLCASSAWVAGVNEQFFGPGTRLTVL.

The chain joins TRBV5-1 to TRBJ1-2; TRBD1 matches at 8 bases. Unmatched junction bases numbered 7, after V lost 2 bases and J lost 7 bases. There are 14 residues in the CDR3. The germline V gene has CDR1 SGHRS and CDR2 YFSETQ. The CDR3 DNA reads TGCGCCAGCAGCTTCATCCAGGGGGCCGGTGGCTACACCTTC. As protein: CASSFIQGAGGYTF. The whole variable domain, filled in from reference TRBV5-1 and TRBJ1-2, reads KAGVTQTPRYLIKTRGQQVTLSCSPISGHRSVSWYQQTPGQGLQFLFEYFSETQRNKGNFPGRFSGRQFSNSRSEMNVSTLELGDSALYLCASSFIQGAGGYTFGSGTRLTVV.

The rearrangement joins TRBV7-8 to TRBJ1-5; no clear D gene. The CDR3 extends over 16 amino acids. CDR1 is SGHVS and CDR2 is FQNEAQ in the germline V gene. V shed 4 bases and J shed 0 bases, with 13 bases lying between them. This chain's CDR3 is CASSWAGSNSNQPQHF. CDR3 in DNA: TGTGCCAGCAGCTGGGCGGGAAGCAATAGCAATCAGCCCCAGCATTTT.

The chain links TRBV27 to TRBJ1-6; no clear D gene. This CDR3 has 15 amino acids. V dropped 6 bases and J dropped 7 bases, with 16 bases sitting between them. CDR1 and CDR2 (germline): MNHEY, SMNVEV (reference sequence). CDR3 nucleotides: TGTGCCAGCAGGCATCTCGGGGATCAGAATTCACCCCTCCACTTT. The encoded protein is CASRHLGDQNSPLHF.

This chain uses TRBV27 with TRBJ2-2; 10 positions agree with TRBD2. This CDR3 comprises 16 residues. Trimming at V came to 6 bases and at J to 5 bases, leaving 9 bases not matched to a gene. Germline V gives CDR1 MNHEY, CDR2 SMNVEV (reference sequence). The CDR3 region has the DNA TGTGCCAGCAGGATACTAGCGGGGAGGGGGACCGGGGAGCTGTTTTTT. This translates into CASRILAGRGTGELFF.

The chain has TRBV28 and TRBJ2-3; D remains unclear. The germline V gene encodes CDR1 MDHEN and CDR2 SYDVKM. V was clipped by 4 bases and J by 2 bases, with 13 bases between them. CDR3 length: 15 residues. The DNA for the CDR3 is TGTGCCAGCAGTTGGGTACACTCTAACACAGATACGCAGTATTTT. Its translation is CASSWVHSNTDTQYF.

The chain carries TRBV6-1 and TRBJ1-1, with D uncertain. This CDR3 comprises 10 residues. V dropped 6 bases and J dropped 8 bases, with 7 bases sitting between them. CDR1 and CDR2 (germline): MNHNS, SASEGT. The CDR3: CASRQREAFF. Here the CDR3 DNA reads TGTGCCAGCAGGCAGAGAGAAGCTTTCTTT.

In the case of this clone: This sample also contains other DNA sequences that code for the same CDR3. This chain uses TRBV4-2 with TRBJ2-3, with 8 bases lining up with TRBD2. The CDR3 has 15 amino acids. Germline V gives CDR1 LGHNA, CDR2 YNFKEQ. V was pared by 0 bases and J by 1 base, with 0 bases of the junction left unmatched. The CDR3 spells CASSQELAGTDTQYF. The CDR3 DNA reads TGTGCCAGCAGCCAAGAACTAGCGGGCACAGATACGCAGTATTTT.

V usage is TRBV9 and J usage is TRBJ1-1, with 9 positions matching TRBD1. CDR3 size: 14 residues. CDR1 is SGDLS, CDR2 YYNGEE, per germline. Trimming cost V 1 base and J 6 bases; bases outside gene matches: 4. As DNA, the CDR3 is TGTGCCAGCAGCGTATGGGACAGGGCGGCTGAAGCTTTCTTT. This sequence encodes CASSVWDRAAEAFF.

This clone occurred a few times. This chain connects TRBV6-4 to TRBJ1-1; maybe TRBD1 (5 bases). V gave up 2 bases and J gave up 2 bases, with 6 bases separating them. This CDR3 contains 13 residues. The germline V gene encodes CDR1 MRHNA and CDR2 SNTAGT. The CDR3 reads CASSDGDNTEAFF. The DNA of the CDR3 is TGTGCCAGCAGTGACGGGGACAACACTGAAGCTTTCTTT.

The CDR3 region is CASSRTDQETQYF. The CDR3 bases are TGTGCCAGCAGTCGGACGGATCAAGAGACCCAGTACTTC. The rearrangement uses TRBV28 and TRBJ2-5; D is unresolved. The CDR3 runs 13 residues. CDR1 and CDR2 from the germline V gene are MDHEN and SYDVKM. The germline V and J ends were trimmed by 5 bases and 2 bases, with 9 bases remaining between them.

The chain recombines TRBV10-3 with TRBJ2-5; D possibly corresponds to TRBD1 (8 bases). CDR3 size: 15 residues. Germline CDR1 reads ENHRY; CDR2 reads SYGVKD. Trimming pared 4 bases from V and 2 bases from J, leaving 14 bases between. CDR3 in amino acids: CAISAGQGGQETQYF. The CDR3 nucleotides are TGTGCCATCAGTGCCGGACAGGGAGGGCAAGAGACCCAGTACTTC.

This chain links TRBV30 with TRBJ1-1; the D is unclear. Germline values: CDR1 GTSNPN, CDR2 SVGIG (reference sequence). V was trimmed by 3 bases and J by 6 bases, leaving 8 bases between them. This CDR3 is 11 amino acids long. The CDR3 region is CAWSSVAEAFF. The CDR3 DNA reads TGTGCCTGGAGCTCGGTAGCTGAAGCTTTCTTT.

This clone was observed once. This chain joins TRBV7-9 and TRBJ1-1; 7 nucleotides agree with TRBD1. Trimming cost V 5 bases and J 5 bases; bases outside gene matches: 5. The CDR3 extends over 13 amino acids. Germline CDR1 is SEHNR and CDR2 is FQNEAQ (reference sequence). DNA for the CDR3: TGTGCCAGCAGCCCACAGGGGTTTACTGAAGCTTTCTTT. Protein sequence: CASSPQGFTEAFF.